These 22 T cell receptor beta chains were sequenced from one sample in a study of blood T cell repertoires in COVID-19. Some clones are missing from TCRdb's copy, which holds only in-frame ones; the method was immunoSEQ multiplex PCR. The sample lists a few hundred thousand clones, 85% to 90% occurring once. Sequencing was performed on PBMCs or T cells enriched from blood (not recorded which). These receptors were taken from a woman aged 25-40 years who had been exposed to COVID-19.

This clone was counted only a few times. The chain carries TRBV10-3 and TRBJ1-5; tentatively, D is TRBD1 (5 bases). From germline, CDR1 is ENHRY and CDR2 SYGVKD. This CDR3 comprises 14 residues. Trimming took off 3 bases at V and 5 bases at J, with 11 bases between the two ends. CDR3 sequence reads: CAISDRGGDQPQHF. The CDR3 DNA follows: TGTGCCATCAGTGATCGGGGAGGGGATCAGCCCCAGCATTTT.

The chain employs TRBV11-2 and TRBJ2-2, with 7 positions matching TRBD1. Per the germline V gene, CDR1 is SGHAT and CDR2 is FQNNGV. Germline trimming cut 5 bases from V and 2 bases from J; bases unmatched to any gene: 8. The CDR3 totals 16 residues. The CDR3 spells CASSRSRDSNTGELFF. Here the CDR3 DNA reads TGTGCCAGCAGCCGTTCCCGGGACAGCAACACCGGGGAGCTGTTTTTT. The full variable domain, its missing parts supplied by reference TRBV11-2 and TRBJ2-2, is EAGVAQSPRYKIIEKRQSVAFWCNPISGHATLYWYQQILGQGPKLLIQFQNNGVVDDSQLPKDRFSAERLKGVDSTLKIQPAKLEDSAVYLCASSRSRDSNTGELFFGEGSRLTVL.

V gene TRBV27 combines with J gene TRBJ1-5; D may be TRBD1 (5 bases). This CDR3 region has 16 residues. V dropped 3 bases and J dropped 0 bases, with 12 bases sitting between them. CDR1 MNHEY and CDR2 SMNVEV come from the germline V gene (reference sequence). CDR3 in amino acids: CASSFFGGTSNQPQHF. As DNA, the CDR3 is TGTGCCAGCAGTTTCTTTGGGGGGACTAGCAATCAGCCCCAGCATTTT.

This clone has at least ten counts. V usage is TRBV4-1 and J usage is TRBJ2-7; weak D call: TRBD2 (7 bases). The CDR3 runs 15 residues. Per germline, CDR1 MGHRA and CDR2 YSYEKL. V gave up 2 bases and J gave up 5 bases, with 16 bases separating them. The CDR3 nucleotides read TGCGCCAGCAGCCAATTGCTGGACAGCGGGAACGAGCAGTACTTC. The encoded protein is CASSQLLDSGNEQYF.

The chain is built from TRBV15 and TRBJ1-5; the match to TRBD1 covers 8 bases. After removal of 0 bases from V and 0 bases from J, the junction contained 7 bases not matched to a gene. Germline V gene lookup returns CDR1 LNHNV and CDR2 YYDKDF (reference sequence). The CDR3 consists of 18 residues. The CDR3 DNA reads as TGTGCCACCAGCAGAGATGTTCCGGGACAGGTTAGCAATCAGCCCCAGCATTTT. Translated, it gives CATSRDVPGQVSNQPQHF.

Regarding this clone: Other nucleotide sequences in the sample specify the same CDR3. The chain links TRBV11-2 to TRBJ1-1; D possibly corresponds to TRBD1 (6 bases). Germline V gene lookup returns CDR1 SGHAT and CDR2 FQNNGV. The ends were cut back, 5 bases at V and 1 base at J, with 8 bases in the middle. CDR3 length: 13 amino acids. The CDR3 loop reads CASSLQGNTEAFF. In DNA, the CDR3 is TGTGCCAGCAGCCTACAGGGGAACACTGAAGCTTTCTTT.

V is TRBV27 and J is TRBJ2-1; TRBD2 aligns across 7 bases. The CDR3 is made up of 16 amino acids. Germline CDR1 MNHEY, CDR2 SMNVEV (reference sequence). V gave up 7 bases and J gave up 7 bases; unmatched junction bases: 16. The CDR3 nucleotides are TGTGCCAGCACCCCTCGGGCTAGCGGAGGAGGGAATGAGCAGTTCTTC. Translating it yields CASTPRASGGGNEQFF.

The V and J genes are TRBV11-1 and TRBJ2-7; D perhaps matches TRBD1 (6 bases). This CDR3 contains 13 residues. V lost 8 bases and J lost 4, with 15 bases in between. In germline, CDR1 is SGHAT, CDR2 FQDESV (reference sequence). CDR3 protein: CASSQGQGYEQYF. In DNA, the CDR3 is TGTGCCAGCTCACAGGGTCAAGGGTACGAGCAGTACTTC.

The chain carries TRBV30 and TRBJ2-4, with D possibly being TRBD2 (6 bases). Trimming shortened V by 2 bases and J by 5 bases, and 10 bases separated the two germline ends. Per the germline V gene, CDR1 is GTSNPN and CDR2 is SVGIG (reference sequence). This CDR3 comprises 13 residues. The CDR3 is CAWSMGGQNIQYF. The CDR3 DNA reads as TGTGCCTGGAGTATGGGAGGACAAAACATTCAGTACTTC.

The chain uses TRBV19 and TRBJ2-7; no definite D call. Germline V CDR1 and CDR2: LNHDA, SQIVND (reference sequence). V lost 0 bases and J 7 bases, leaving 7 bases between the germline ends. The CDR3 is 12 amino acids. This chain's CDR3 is CASSIERWEQYF. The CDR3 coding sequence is TGTGCCAGTAGTATAGAGAGGTGGGAGCAGTACTTC.

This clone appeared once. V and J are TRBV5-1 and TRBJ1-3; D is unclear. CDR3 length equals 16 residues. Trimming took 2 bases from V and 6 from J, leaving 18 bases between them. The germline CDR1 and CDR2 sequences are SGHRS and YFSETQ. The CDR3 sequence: CASSLYSVGGLNTIYF. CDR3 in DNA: TGCGCCAGCAGCTTATATTCTGTAGGAGGGTTAAACACCATATATTTT.

CDR3 residues: CASNGAGTLQETQYF. CDR3 coding DNA: TGTGCCAGCAATGGGGCCGGCACTTTACAAGAGACCCAGTACTTC. This chain links TRBV28 with TRBJ2-5; possible D gene TRBD1, 5 bases. The CDR3 runs to 15 residues. CDR1 and CDR2 (germline): MDHEN, SYDVKM. Deletions cut 7 bases from V and 2 bases from J, with 17 bases between.

CDR3 DNA sequence: TGTGCCAGCAGTCCCGGACTAGGCCCTTACGAGCAGTACTTC. It yields the protein CASSPGLGPYEQYF. J is TRBJ2-7 and V is TRBV6-5; 7 bases line up with TRBD2. Germline loops: CDR1 MNHEY, CDR2 SVGAGI. This CDR3 has 14 amino acids. V gave up 5 bases and J gave up 4 bases; unmatched junction bases: 8.

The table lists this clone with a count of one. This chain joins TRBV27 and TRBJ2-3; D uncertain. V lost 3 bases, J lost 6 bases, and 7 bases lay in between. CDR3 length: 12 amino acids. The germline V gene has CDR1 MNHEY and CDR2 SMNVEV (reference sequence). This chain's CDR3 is CASSFSRDTQYF. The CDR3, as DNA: TGTGCCAGCAGTTTTTCTCGGGATACGCAGTATTTT.

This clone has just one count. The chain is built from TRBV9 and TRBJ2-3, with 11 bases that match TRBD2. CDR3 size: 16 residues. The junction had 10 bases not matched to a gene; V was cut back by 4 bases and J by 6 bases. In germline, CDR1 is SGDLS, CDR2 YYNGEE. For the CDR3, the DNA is TGTGCCAGCAGCCCCGGGACTAGCGGTCGGGGGGATACGCAGTATTTT. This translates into CASSPGTSGRGDTQYF.

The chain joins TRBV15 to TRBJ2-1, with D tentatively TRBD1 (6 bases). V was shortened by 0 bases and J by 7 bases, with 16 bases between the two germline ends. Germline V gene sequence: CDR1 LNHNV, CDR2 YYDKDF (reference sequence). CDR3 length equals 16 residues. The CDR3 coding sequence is TGTGCCACCAGCAGAGATGAGGGGGACCAGCGGAATGAGCAGTTCTTC. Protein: CATSRDEGDQRNEQFF. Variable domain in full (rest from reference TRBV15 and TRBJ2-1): DAMVIQNPRYQVTQFGKPVTLSCSQTLNHNVMYWYQQKSSQAPKLLFHYYDKDFNNEADTPDNFQSRRPNTSFCFLDIRSPGLGDTAMYLCATSRDEGDQRNEQFFGPGTRLTVL.

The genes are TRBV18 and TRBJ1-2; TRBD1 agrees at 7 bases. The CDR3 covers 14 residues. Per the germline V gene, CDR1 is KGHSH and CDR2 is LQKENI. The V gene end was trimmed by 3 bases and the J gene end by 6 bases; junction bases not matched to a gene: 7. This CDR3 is CASSPGTAHHGYTF. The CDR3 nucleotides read TGTGCCAGCTCACCCGGGACAGCCCATCATGGCTACACCTTC.

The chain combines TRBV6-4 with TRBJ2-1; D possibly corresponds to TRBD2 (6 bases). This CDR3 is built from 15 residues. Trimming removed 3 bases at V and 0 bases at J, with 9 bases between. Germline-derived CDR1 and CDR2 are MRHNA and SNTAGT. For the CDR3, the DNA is TGTGCCAGCAGTGAGGGGCGGGGCTCCTACAATGAGCAGTTCTTC. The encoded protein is CASSEGRGSYNEQFF.

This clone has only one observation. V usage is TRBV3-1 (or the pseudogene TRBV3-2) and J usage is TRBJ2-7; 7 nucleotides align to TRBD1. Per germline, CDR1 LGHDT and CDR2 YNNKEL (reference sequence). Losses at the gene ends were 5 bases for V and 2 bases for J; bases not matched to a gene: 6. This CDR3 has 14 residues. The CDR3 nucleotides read TGTGCCAGCAGCGGTTCGGACAGGACCTACGAGCAGTACTTC. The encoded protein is CASSGSDRTYEQYF.

The CDR3 is CASSSDRSTDTQYF. DNA of the CDR3: TGTGCCAGCAGTTCCGATAGAAGCACAGATACGCAGTATTTT. This chain uses TRBV27 with TRBJ2-3; D is uncertain. CDR1 and CDR2 (germline): MNHEY, SMNVEV (reference sequence). CDR3 length: 14 amino acids. Trimming took off 4 bases at V and 0 bases at J, with 8 bases between the two ends.

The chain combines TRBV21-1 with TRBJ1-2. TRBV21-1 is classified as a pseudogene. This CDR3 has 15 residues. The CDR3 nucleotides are TGTGCCAGCAGCACCCGAGGGGGGGAAGGATATGGCTACACCTTC. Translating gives CASSTRGGEGYGYTF.

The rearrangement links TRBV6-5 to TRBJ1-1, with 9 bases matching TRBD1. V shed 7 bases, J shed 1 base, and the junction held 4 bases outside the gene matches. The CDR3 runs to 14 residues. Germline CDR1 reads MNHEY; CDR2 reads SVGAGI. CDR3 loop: CASTEQGANTEAFF. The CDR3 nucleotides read TGTGCCAGCACCGAACAGGGGGCGAACACTGAAGCTTTCTTT.